The source of this T cell receptor (beta chain) is a study of cytomegalovirus exposure and HLA in healthy donors (dated by TCRdb to about 2017). At the level of the whole study: According to an earlier analysis of a few hundred of the donors, roughly 180 million T cells yielded some 120 million unique TCR beta sequences and about 300 Gb of sequence data. Donor age, sex, ethnicity and CMV serostatus were compiled alongside the repertoire data. To study patterns of TCR occurrence, a later analysis re-analyzed previously published TCR beta repertoires from 666 donors and added high-resolution HLA genotyping. A later genetic analysis used genome-wide SNP genotypes for about 60% of the roughly 670 donors, treating that subset as a discovery cohort. Roughly 320 gigabases of sequencing data and roughly 80 million unique TCR sequences made up an early release that covered under 750 HLA-typed donors. The later analysis used no new phenotypic data to find candidate immune exposures, relying instead on TCR beta sequences and their occurrence across donors. HLA typing included class I and class II loci at four-digit resolution. Of the 398 genotyped donors, around 81% fell in the genetic ancestry cluster associated with self-reported Caucasian donors. All discovery cohort repertoires had been generated on a single sequencing platform. An earlier analysis of around 580 of the donors used high-throughput TCR beta sequencing to judge whether each TCR beta V gene segment behaved as functional or pseudogenic. To predict cytomegalovirus infection status, the study combined high-throughput TCR immunosequencing, statistical association of individual TCRs with disease status, and machine learning. In addition to the first cohort of 500 to 850 subjects, a separate validation cohort of approximately 130 different subjects was used. The study profiled the T cell repertoires of 550 to 700 subjects by immunosequencing and related them to cytomegalovirus serostatus. The aim of the study was to test whether cataloging public T cell receptors could identify signatures of past pathogen exposure. The number of donors typed differed by locus, with about 629-630 for A, B, C, DRB1 and DQB1, more than 500 for DQA1, under 610 for DPA1, and 472 for DPB1. Several DR-DQ haplotypes were treated as single units for association and clustering because of strong linkage in the cohort. Across approximately 420 genotyped donors of the cohort, an average of approximately 220,000 unique TCR beta nucleotide sequences per donor were sequenced, and about a sixth of those sequences were non-productive.

The cohort consisted of 600 to 700 healthy bone marrow donors. All cohort members were sampled while nominally healthy, although unrecorded immune exposures were likely present. The donor was CMV seropositive and belonged to the group of 250 to 300 seropositive cohort members. Every donor gave a peripheral blood sample, and the peripheral blood mononuclear cells from that sample were used for TCR beta sequencing. Genomic DNA extraction from the blood cell samples was performed with the Qiagen DNeasy Blood Extraction Kit. The sample holds one count of this clone. Its antigen has not been determined. The sample holds no much larger clone one base away, and base qualities are not on file. Receptors were amplified or captured by the immunoSEQ multiplex PCR assay. A mixture of 60 forward primers for TCR Vbeta segments and 13 reverse primers for TCR Jbeta segments was used in the multiplex PCR. The CDR3 region of rearranged TCR beta genes was amplified from genomic DNA by a multiplex PCR assay. On the Illumina HiSeq System, the amplified TCR beta libraries were sequenced as 87-base-pair reads. In the authors' own workflow: In a later analysis, 80 million or so unique TCR beta chains were counted across the 650 to 750 repertoires, and roughly 9.9 million of these chains were shared by at least two donors. Raw reads were error-corrected and collapsed into unique sequences by a nearest-neighbor algorithm in which closely related sequences were merged to remove PCR and sequencing errors. CDR3 sequences were aligned to IMGT reference sequences to assign V, D and J gene segments. Each retained sequence needed at least a six-nucleotide match to both a V gene segment and a J gene segment. A rearrangement counted as productive if the CDR3 had no stop codons and remained in frame with V and J, and every other rearrangement counted as non-productive. Following IMGT convention, CDR3 was defined as the stretch from the second conserved V-encoded cysteine to the conserved J-encoded phenylalanine. In an earlier analysis of more than 550 of the donors, sequences lacking an unambiguous match to a single V gene segment were excluded. An earlier analysis of about 600 of the donors called V segments functional above 56.7% productive rearrangements and segregating when the between-donor standard deviation exceeded 5%. A statistical classification framework was built for diagnosing cytomegalovirus status from the catalog of TCR beta chain sequences. V and J gene assignment, in a later analysis, came from comparing TCR nucleotide sequences with IMGT/GENE-DB human TR gene sequences. Using the TCRdist pipeline, a later analysis assigned CDR3 sequences along with most-parsimonious VDJ recombination scenarios. In a later analysis, every TCR beta chain was defined by the combination of its CDR3 amino acid sequence and its V-gene family, and reads without a unique V-gene family were dropped. In a later analysis, 550 to 650 highly shared, low-generation-probability nucleotide sequences were removed to address suspected cross-contamination and a sequencing artifact. A later analysis calculated a clonal expansion index for each public chain from normalized within-repertoire ranks of inferred template counts. A later analysis computed generation probabilities with a VDJ recombination model fitted to out-of-frame rearrangements, and checked the results against IGoR. A later analysis scored TCR-TCR, TCR-HLA and TCR-CMV co-occurrence with hypergeometric tests, applying a repertoire-size bias correction to TCR pairs. False discovery rates were estimated in a later analysis by permuting HLA or CMV assignments 20 times. A later analysis grouped co-occurring TCRs with DBSCAN, adding TCRdist sequence similarity when clustering within HLA-allele-positive subsets. Repertoires with fewer than 30,000 or more than 120,000 public chains were left out of co-occurrence clustering, as were five repertoires with anomalous nucleotide sharing. The table was pulled from immuneACCESS by TCRdb, which kept in-frame rearrangements only. Such tables lose some clones; where checked, under half of the loss comes from unresolved V genes, and the rest has no known cause. V, J and clone size reflect that table, while D and trimming were determined from the DNA. This sample holds 130,000 or so clones; around four fifths were observed only once. The ten largest clones capture around 2.1% of the sample.

General study outcomes and caveats: Compared with the roughly 670-donor mean, donors in an Asian-associated ancestry cluster had fewer N-insertions in productive TCRs, according to a later genetic analysis. Strong co-occurrence of HLA alleles, especially DR and DQ, made assigning TCR associations to individual alleles difficult. Because counts were too low, more than 15 rarely observed V segments, including chromosome 9 orphons, were left out of the earlier analysis of approximately 500 of the donors. In a later analysis, the rate of TCR association differed among HLA loci, with DRB1 alleles having the most associated TCRs and HLA-C alleles having the fewest. In a later genetic analysis, a missense DCLRE1C variant was associated with V-gene and J-gene trimming of TCR beta chains, and the association was replicated in an independent cohort. A total of roughly 160 TCR beta chains were listed by the study as associated with cytomegalovirus. It was suggested by the authors that the approach could potentially be generalized to other disease states and immunological phenotypes. Most TCR sequences were observed very rarely across donors, whereas some public TCRs were present in many individuals. For the cohort, immune exposure information was limited to CMV serostatus. A later analysis reported that several top co-occurrence clusters appeared linked to parvovirus B19, influenza, CMV and Epstein-Barr virus. In a later analysis, most CMV-associated TCR beta chains were found to appear HLA-restricted, with HLA associations seemingly driven largely by CMV exposure. In an earlier analysis of 450 to 750 of the donors, most TCR beta V segments appeared in productive rearrangements about 90% or about 30% of the time, broadly matching IMGT annotations. HLA typing was unavailable for some donors at each locus, so association tests used only the typed subset. Presence/absence analyses assumed roughly uniform sequencing depth across donors, an assumption that may not hold. Compared with equally common non-associated chains, HLA-associated TCR beta chains in a later analysis were more clonally expanded and had lower generation probabilities. In both the original and validation cohorts, the classifier was reported to diagnose cytomegalovirus status with high specificity and sensitivity. A few of the identified cytomegalovirus-associated TCR beta chains were confirmed in vitro to be specific for cytomegalovirus antigens. In a later analysis, about 17,000 TCR beta sequences were associated with specific HLA alleles at a false discovery rate of 0.05. A further reported finding was that TCR beta sequences accurately predicted the HLA-A and HLA-B alleles for most subjects in the first cohort. Linkage disequilibrium might explain the correlated functional status among segregating V segments, but an unknown experimental factor could not be ruled out. This cohort had only TCR beta chains sequenced, and the lack of alpha or paired-chain data limited which features could be detected. The sequencing pipeline was judged likely to have produced a cluster of highly shared sequence variants as a technical artifact.

Material: PBMCs. This clonotype was obtained from a woman aged 40 to 50 in good health and CMV-seropositive.

The bases are TGTGCCAGCGGCGGACAGGGAGGCTATAATTCACCCCTCCACTTT. Translated, it gives CASGGQGGYNSPLHF. The rearranged chain carries TRBV9 and TRBJ1-6, with 8 bases matching TRBD1. Via the germline V gene, CDR1 is SGDLS and CDR2 YYNGEE. The CDR3 runs 15 amino acids, cysteine and phenylalanine included. The retained sequence is limited to the CDR3, 45 bases, with the frame set at the first base. Trimming removed 7 bases from V and 3 bases from J; the gene matches leave 6 bases unexplained.